This T cell receptor (beta chain) was identified in a study of vaccination and CD4 T cells after COVID-19. As for the study in general: Samples were taken after vaccination, a median of roughly 65 days after dose two, with a range of 14 to 241.

This clonotype was detected only a few times. Its antigen is unidentified. Sample treatment: approximately nine-day PBMC culture with coronavirus spike peptide pools or control peptides (ViraFEST assay). Investigators obtained the unexposed donor's CD4+ T cells before the COVID-19 pandemic (2011-2018). Peptide pools at 8.5 to 10 ug/ml stimulated two million PBMCs per well with 9 to 10 IU/ml IL-2. Scientists ran DNA taken from cultured CD4+ T cells through the Oncomine TCR Beta short-read assay for sequencing. Genomic DNA from cultured CD4+ T cells was extracted. TCRdb processed the PCR reads anew with MiXCR; each CDR3 protein has one entry. This table has fewer than 12,000 distinct CDR3 sequences, about 28% appearing once. The TCR sequence derives from a human donor in good health. The material sequenced was CD4+ T cells from blood, cultured in vitro.

CDR3 protein: CASRAWGGEQETQYF. CDR3 coding DNA: TGTGCCAGCAGGGCCTGGGGGGGAGAACAAGAGACCCAGTACTTC. This chain joins TRBV6-1 and TRBJ2-5; 7 nucleotides match TRBD2. V gave up 6 bases and J gave up 2 bases; unmatched junction bases: 9. This CDR3 has 15 amino acids. Germline CDR1 and CDR2: MNHNS and SASEGT.